Listed here are 23 T cell receptor beta chains from one sample, sequenced in a study of T cells after yellow fever vaccination. TCRdb analysed the 5' RACE reads with MiXCR anew, one entry per CDR3 protein. The sample includes more than 50,000 distinct CDR3 sequences, approximately 5.5% of them seen just once. Here the sequenced sample was PBMCs, either bulk or a sorted T-cell subset (CD4+, CD8+, memory, or dextramer-sorted; not recorded which), taken on the day of the yellow fever booster vaccination. The receptors were sampled from a man younger than 35 who received the YFV17D yellow fever vaccine.

This clonotype was counted only a few times. The V and J genes are TRBV10-3 and TRBJ2-1, with 8 positions matching TRBD1. The CDR3 loop spans 16 amino acids. From germline, CDR1 is ENHRY and CDR2 SYGVKD. V trimming: 0 bases; J trimming: 3 bases; junction bases outside the gene matches: 4. The CDR3 sequence is CAISESRTGYYNEQFF. For the CDR3, the DNA is TGTGCCATCAGTGAGTCTAGGACAGGGTACTACAATGAGCAGTTCTTC.

The chain employs TRBV4-3 and TRBJ2-2; TRBD1 matches at 10 bases. J lost 2 bases, V lost 3 bases, and 6 bases had no gene match. From germline, CDR1 is LGHNA and CDR2 YSLEER. The CDR3 totals 17 residues. In nucleotides, the CDR3 is TGCGCCAGCAGCCATCCCGACAGGGGGCATAACACCGGGGAGCTGTTTTTT. It translates to CASSHPDRGHNTGELFF.

This clonotype appeared a few times. The chain combines TRBV18 with TRBJ1-1; D is undetermined. Trimming left V 3 bases short and J 4 bases short, with 15 bases between. The germline V gene has CDR1 KGHSH and CDR2 LQKENI. CDR3 length equals 15 residues. The CDR3 loop is CASSPSEAGSTEAFF. CDR3 coding DNA: TGTGCCAGCTCACCCTCCGAGGCAGGTAGCACTGAAGCTTTCTTT.

Many counts were recorded for this clonotype. V gene TRBV7-2 combines with J gene TRBJ2-6, with 8 bases fitting TRBD1. The CDR3 length is 17 residues. Germline trimming cut 5 bases from V and 2 bases from J; bases unmatched to any gene: 8. CDR1 is SGHTA and CDR2 is FQGNSA in the germline V gene. CDR3 coding DNA: TGTGCCAGCAGCATTGGGGCAGGGGGCCCTGGGGCCAACGTCCTGACTTTC. Its protein is CASSIGAGGPGANVLTF.

This clonotype came up many times. This chain uses TRBV6-6 with TRBJ2-7; TRBD2 aligns across 11 bases. Germline trimming cut 5 bases from V and 4 bases from J; bases unmatched to any gene: 7. Germline CDR1 and CDR2: MNHNY and SVGAGI (reference sequence). The length of the CDR3 is 15 residues. The CDR3 spells CASSPFSGGAYEQYF. For the CDR3, the DNA is TGTGCCAGCAGTCCCTTTAGCGGGGGGGCTTACGAGCAGTACTTC.

Ten or more counts support this clonotype. The V and J genes are TRBV20-1 and TRBJ2-1; a possible D gene is TRBD2 (6 bases). Deletions cut 3 bases from V and 4 bases from J, with 19 bases between. This CDR3 region has 16 residues. Germline V gives CDR1 DFQATT, CDR2 SNEGSKA (reference sequence). The CDR3 nucleotides are TGCAGTGCTAGCGCAAAAGGCGGGGAAGGTTACAATGAGCAGTTCTTC. Translation: CSASAKGGEGYNEQFF.

This clonotype came up a few times. This rearrangement joins TRBV6-5 to TRBJ1-3; D unclear. Germline CDR1 and CDR2: MNHEY and SVGAGI. The CDR3 sequence is 17 residues long. The germline V and J ends were trimmed by 0 bases and 0 bases, with 12 bases remaining between them. The CDR3 region is CASSYSGGLISGNTIYF. For the CDR3, the DNA is TGTGCCAGCAGTTACTCGGGTGGATTGATCTCTGGAAACACCATATATTTT.

This clonotype was detected many times. The chain is built from TRBV12-3 or TRBV12-4 and TRBJ2-3; 15 positions match TRBD2. Trimming at V came to 5 bases and at J to 2 bases, leaving 14 bases not matched to a gene. This CDR3 is 20 amino acids long. CDR3 sequence (DNA): TGTGCCAGCAGTCCTAGGACTAGCGGGGGGGCCTGGTCGTCCACAGATACGCAGTATTTT. This sequence encodes CASSPRTSGGAWSSTDTQYF.

This clonotype was detected ten times or more. CDR3 region: CSVDFLGSGTDTQYF. The CDR3 nucleotides read TGCAGCGTTGACTTTTTAGGGAGTGGCACAGATACGCAGTATTTT. The chain has TRBV29-1 and TRBJ2-3, with a tentative D call TRBD2 (5 bases). In germline, CDR1 is SQVTM, CDR2 ANQGSEA. V gave up 3 bases and J gave up 1 base, with 14 bases separating them. This CDR3 has 15 amino acids.

This clonotype appeared a few times. For the CDR3, the DNA is TGCGCCAGCAGTCCCCTAAGGGGGACTACACAAGAGACCCAGTACTTC. As protein: CASSPLRGTTQETQYF. The chain combines TRBV23-1 with TRBJ2-5; D perhaps matches TRBD2 (7 bases). TRBV23-1 is identified as an open reading frame with a role that is uncertain. Trimming shortened V by 4 bases and J by 2 bases, and 17 bases separated the two germline ends. The CDR3 extends over 16 amino acids.

The chain couples TRBV5-1 to TRBJ1-1; D is undetermined. The CDR3 loop spans 15 amino acids. The V and J ends lost 0 bases and 1 base respectively, with 10 bases between them. Germline lookup yields CDR1 SGHRS and CDR2 YFSETQ. CDR3 sequence (DNA): TGCGCCAGCAGCTTGGCCCCACACTCGAACACTGAAGCTTTCTTT. The encoded protein is CASSLAPHSNTEAFF.

This clonotype occurred many times. V and J are TRBV6-5 and TRBJ1-5, with D hard to call. Trimming took 3 bases from V and 4 from J, leaving 13 bases between them. The CDR3 consists of 15 residues. Germline CDR1 reads MNHEY; CDR2 reads SVGAGI. The CDR3 protein is CASSYSGLLNQPQHF. In DNA, the CDR3 is TGTGCCAGCAGTTATTCCGGACTGTTAAATCAGCCCCAGCATTTT.

A remark on this clonotype: This could be a read error, since a much larger clone is one nucleotide away. V gene TRBV5-1 combines with J gene TRBJ2-1; 14 bases fit TRBD2. The CDR3 is 16 amino acids. Germline CDR1 SGHRS, CDR2 YFSETQ. As DNA, the CDR3 is TGCCCCAGCAGCTTGGGATCCGGGACTAGCGGGGGTGTGCAGTTCTTC. Translating gives CPSSLGSGTSGGVQFF.

J is TRBJ2-3 and V is TRBV9; possible D gene TRBD2, 5 bases. Germline V CDR1 and CDR2: SGDLS, YYNGEE. The CDR3 runs to 14 residues. Trimming cost V 0 bases and J 5 bases, with 10 bases left between them. The CDR3 region is CASSVAAGGDTQYF. CDR3 nucleotides: TGTGCCAGCAGCGTAGCCGCGGGCGGAGATACGCAGTATTTT. Filled out from reference TRBV9 and TRBJ2-3, the complete variable domain reads DSGVTQTPKHLITATGQRVTLRCSPRSGDLSVYWYQQSLDQGLQFLIQYYNGEERAKGNILERFSAQQFPDLHSELNLSSLELGDSALYFCASSVAAGGDTQYFGPGTRLTVL.

The chain is built from TRBV9 and TRBJ1-1; the D gene is possibly TRBD1 (5 bases). The CDR3 has 13 amino acids. The germline V gene encodes CDR1 SGDLS and CDR2 YYNGEE. Trimming pared 4 bases from V and 4 bases from J, leaving 11 bases between. The CDR3 region has the DNA TGTGCCAGCAGCCATGGGGGGGGCACTGAAGCTTTCTTT. Amino acid sequence: CASSHGGGTEAFF.

This clonotype was seen ten or more times. The chain has TRBV7-2 and TRBJ2-2; D not certain. The CDR3 is 14 amino acids. Germline V CDR1 and CDR2: SGHTA, FQGNSA. Trimming pared 5 bases from V and 6 bases from J, leaving 13 bases between. CDR3 sequence: CASSPPSWSGELFF. CDR3 nucleotides: TGTGCCAGCAGCCCTCCAAGTTGGTCCGGGGAGCTGTTTTTT.

There are many counts of this clonotype. The CDR3 here is CSVLGGGHWGTEAFF. The CDR3 nucleotides are TGCAGCGTCCTTGGTGGGGGGCACTGGGGCACTGAAGCTTTCTTT. V is TRBV29-1 and J is TRBJ1-1; TRBD1 might be the D (6 bases). The CDR3 covers 15 residues. Per the germline V gene, CDR1 is SQVTM and CDR2 is ANQGSEA. Trimming cost V 6 bases and J 4 bases, with 21 bases left between them.

This clonotype was recorded many times. The chain couples TRBV6-5 to TRBJ1-1, with D perhaps TRBD1 (5 bases). This CDR3 contains 17 residues. CDR1 is MNHEY, CDR2 SVGAGI, per germline. V lost 6 bases, J lost 11 bases, and 31 bases lay in between. The CDR3 sequence is CASRPSGAALELRAAFF. For the CDR3, the DNA is TGTGCCAGCAGGCCATCTGGGGCGGCTCTAGAACTTAGGGCGGCTTTCTTT.

The gene calls are TRBV15 and TRBJ2-3, with D perhaps TRBD2 (5 bases). The CDR3 has 16 amino acids. Deletions cut 3 bases from V and 7 bases from J, with 20 bases between. Germline V gene sequence: CDR1 LNHNV, CDR2 YYDKDF (reference sequence). DNA of the CDR3: TGTGCCACCAGCAGTGCTGATCGGGGTTGGCTGAATACGCAGTATTTT. It specifies CATSSADRGWLNTQYF.

This clonotype occurred many times. The genes are TRBV11-2 and TRBJ2-5, with D perhaps TRBD1 (5 bases). Trimming cost V 4 bases and J 5 bases, with 14 bases left between them. The CDR3 runs 14 residues. Germline V gene lookup returns CDR1 SGHAT and CDR2 FQNNGV. Here the CDR3 reads CASSSEQELETQYF. The DNA of the CDR3 is TGTGCCAGCAGCTCTGAACAGGAGTTGGAGACCCAGTACTTC.

This sequence joins TRBV5-6 and TRBJ2-1; 13 bases are a match to TRBD2. J was trimmed by 5 bases and V by 5 bases; bases with no gene match: 7. In germline, CDR1 is SGHDT, CDR2 YYEEEE. This CDR3 contains 16 residues. The CDR3 coding sequence is TGTGCCAGCAGTCGGGGACTAGCGGGGATCCACAATGAGCAGTTCTTC. Translated, it gives CASSRGLAGIHNEQFF.

The chain uses TRBV5-4 and TRBJ2-5; a possible D gene is TRBD2 (5 bases). Trimming stripped 4 bases from V and 0 bases from J, with 10 bases between. The CDR3 runs to 14 residues. Looked up from germline, CDR1 is SGHNT and CDR2 is YYREEE (reference sequence). CDR3 sequence (DNA): TGTGCCAGCAGCCCAGCGGTGAACCAAGAGACCCAGTACTTC. It yields the protein CASSPAVNQETQYF.

This clonotype came up many times. The V call is TRBV6-5, the J call TRBJ1-4; D is undetermined. The CDR3 contains 16 residues. Per germline, CDR1 MNHEY and CDR2 SVGAGI. V lost 0 bases, J lost 8 bases, and 16 bases lay in between. CDR3 loop: CASSYSISRLVEKLFF. In DNA form, the CDR3 reads TGTGCCAGCAGTTACTCGATTAGCCGGCTTGTGGAAAAACTGTTTTTT.